These 31 T cell receptor beta chains were all obtained from the same sample, sequenced in a study of vaccination and CD4 T cells after COVID-19. Noted treatment: approximately nine-day PBMC culture with coronavirus spike peptide pools or control peptides (ViraFEST assay). Cultured CD4+ T-cell DNA underwent Oncomine TCR Beta short-read sequencing. Via MiXCR, TCRdb re-called the PCR reads, giving one row per CDR3 protein. Of around 11,000 distinct CDR3 sequences in the sample, approximately 65% were seen once. These receptors have no known antigen. The starting material was CD4+ T cells from blood, cultured in vitro, obtained before SARS-CoV-2 vaccination. Receptors originate from a human donor who had recovered from COVID-19.

For the CDR3, the DNA is TGTGCCAGCAGTGATCTAGCGGGAGGGGAATACAATGAGCAGTTCTTC. Protein sequence: CASSDLAGGEYNEQFF. V and J are TRBV6-4 and TRBJ2-1; the match to TRBD2 covers 12 bases. Trimming took 3 bases from V and 4 from J; bases not matched to a gene: 4. Per germline, CDR1 MRHNA and CDR2 SNTAGT. This CDR3 contains 16 residues.

The V gene is TRBV6-4, the J gene TRBJ2-1, with D tentatively TRBD2 (5 bases). The V and J ends lost 2 bases and 0 bases respectively, with 5 bases between them. The CDR3 sequence is 14 residues long. Germline V gene data show CDR1 as MRHNA and CDR2 as SNTAGT. CDR3 DNA: TGTGCCAGCAGTGACGGGAGCTCCTACAATGAGCAGTTCTTC. The encoded protein is CASSDGSSYNEQFF.

This chain connects TRBV18 to TRBJ1-1; D gene uncertain. This CDR3 has 13 amino acids. The V end was cut by 3 bases, the J end by 4 bases, with 9 bases between. The germline CDR1 and CDR2 sequences are KGHSH and LQKENI. CDR3 nucleotides: TGTGCCAGCTCACCCTTTGGTGGCACTGAAGCTTTCTTT. Its protein is CASSPFGGTEAFF.

This sequence joins TRBV28 and TRBJ1-5; D is unclear. Germline assignment: CDR1 MDHEN and CDR2 SYDVKM. V was cut by 6 bases and J by 3 bases, with 15 bases left in between. This CDR3 has 15 amino acids. Here the CDR3 reads CASSNGIRYNQPQHF. The CDR3 DNA is TGTGCCAGCAGCAACGGGATTCGGTACAATCAGCCCCAGCATTTT. Full variable domain (missing parts from reference TRBV28 and TRBJ1-5): DVKVTQSSRYLVKRTGEKVFLECVQDMDHENMFWYRQDPGLGLRLIYFSYDVKMKEKGDIPEGYSVSREKKERFSLILESASTNQTSMYLCASSNGIRYNQPQHFGDGTRLSIL.

In this sample, this clonotype turned up a few times. The chain couples TRBV6-1 to TRBJ2-7; 8 bases are a match to TRBD1. The CDR3 is 13 amino acids. The V gene's germline CDR1 is MNHNS and CDR2 SASEGT. The V and J ends lost 6 bases and 6 bases, in that order; junction bases with no gene match: 7. The CDR3: CASSRTGQTEQYF. For the CDR3, the DNA is TGTGCCAGCAGCCGGACAGGGCAGACCGAGCAGTACTTC.

This clonotype has a handful of counts. The chain links TRBV20-1 to TRBJ2-3; D not resolved. The germline V gene has CDR1 DFQATT and CDR2 SNEGSKA (reference sequence). This CDR3 has 13 residues. The V end lost 6 bases, the J end lost 4 bases, and 14 bases lay between the germline ends. CDR3 DNA sequence: TGCAGTGCGCGAGCGACCACGGCAGATACGCAGTATTTT. It translates to CSARATTADTQYF.

The V and J genes are TRBV28 and TRBJ1-5; TRBD1 might be the D (5 bases). CDR1 and CDR2 from the germline V gene are MDHEN and SYDVKM. Trimming left V 5 bases short and J 7 bases short, with 18 bases between. The CDR3 consists of 15 residues. The CDR3 coding sequence is TGTGCCAGCAGTGCGAAAGGGCAGGGTAGGCAGCCCCAGCATTTT. This encodes CASSAKGQGRQPQHF.

V and J are TRBV20-1 and TRBJ2-1, with TRBD2 matching 8 bases. CDR1 and CDR2 (germline): DFQATT, SNEGSKA (reference sequence). Trimming took 6 bases from V and 0 from J; bases not matched to a gene: 10. CDR3 length: 16 amino acids. The CDR3 loop reads CSARTRLASSYNEQFF. The CDR3 DNA reads TGCAGTGCCCGTACCCGACTAGCGAGCTCCTACAATGAGCAGTTCTTC.

The sample holds a few counts of this clonotype. The genes are TRBV24-1 and TRBJ2-2; 7 nucleotides align to TRBD1. With V trimmed by 5 bases and J by 1 base, 3 bases remained unmatched. Germline lookup yields CDR1 KGHDR and CDR2 SFDVKD. The CDR3 length is 15 residues. CDR3 residues: CATSGRQGNTGELFF. DNA of the CDR3: TGTGCCACCAGTGGTAGACAGGGGAACACCGGGGAGCTGTTTTTT.

The genes are TRBV6-5 and TRBJ1-4, with TRBD1 matching 7 bases. CDR1 and CDR2 (germline): MNHEY, SVGAGI. V lost 4 bases to trimming and J lost 0 bases; unmatched junction nucleotides: 5. This CDR3 is 16 amino acids long. The DNA for the CDR3 is TGTGCCAGCAGTTCGGGACAGACTGCAACTAATGAAAAACTGTTTTTT. Its protein product is CASSSGQTATNEKLFF.

V and J are TRBV19 and TRBJ2-7; TRBD2 agrees at 13 bases. This CDR3 is built from 16 residues. Germline trimming cut 4 bases from V and 4 bases from J; bases unmatched to any gene: 7. The germline gives CDR1 LNHDA, CDR2 SQIVND (reference sequence). CDR3 sequence reads: CASSNPRTSGSYEQYF. The CDR3 region has the DNA TGTGCCAGTAGTAATCCCCGGACTAGCGGGAGTTACGAGCAGTACTTC.

V usage is TRBV7-8 and J usage is TRBJ2-1; perhaps TRBD2 as D (5 bases). Trimming stripped 4 bases from V and 7 bases from J, with 14 bases between. The CDR3 has 14 amino acids. The germline CDR1 and CDR2 sequences are SGHVS and FQNEAQ. This CDR3 is CASSSGLRGNEQFF. CDR3 coding DNA: TGTGCCAGCAGCTCCGGACTGAGAGGGAATGAGCAGTTCTTC.

This clonotype was found a few times. The chain recombines TRBV24-1 with TRBJ2-2; 8 bases line up with TRBD1. This CDR3 contains 13 residues. V shed 10 bases, J shed 8 bases, and the junction held 8 bases outside the gene matches. Germline-derived CDR1 and CDR2 are KGHDR and SFDVKD. CDR3 residues: CATEGQGSGELFF. The CDR3 region has the DNA TGTGCCACGGAAGGACAGGGATCGGGGGAGCTGTTTTTT.

The gene calls are TRBV6-1 and TRBJ2-1, with 9 bases aligning to TRBD2. Germline loops: CDR1 MNHNS, CDR2 SASEGT. The CDR3 contains 15 residues. The ends lost 5 bases at V and 2 bases at J; junction bases unmatched: 4. The CDR3 spells CASSLLAGTYNEQFF. DNA for the CDR3: TGTGCCAGCAGTCTCCTAGCGGGAACCTACAATGAGCAGTTCTTC.

The genes are TRBV6-1 and TRBJ2-5; D unclear. The CDR3 runs to 14 residues. Trimming pared 2 bases from V and 7 bases from J, leaving 14 bases between. Germline CDR1 is MNHNS and CDR2 is SASEGT. The CDR3 region has the DNA TGTGCCAGCAGTGAATCCCGCACAGCAGGGACCCAGTACTTC. Translating it yields CASSESRTAGTQYF.

V and J are TRBV12-5 and TRBJ1-5; perhaps TRBD1 as D (5 bases). The CDR3 has 16 residues. V was pared by 5 bases and J by 5 bases, with 19 bases between. The V gene's germline CDR1 is LGHNT and CDR2 FRNRAP. Written as DNA, the CDR3 is TGTGCTAGTGGTCTCCGGGGGTGGGGGGGGGATCAGCCCCAGCATTTT. Translated, it gives CASGLRGWGGDQPQHF. The whole variable domain, filled in from reference TRBV12-5 and TRBJ1-5, reads DARVTQTPRHKVTEMGQEVTMRCQPILGHNTVFWYRQTMMQGLELLAYFRNRAPLDDSGMPKDRFSAEMPDATLATLKIQPSEPRDSAVYFCASGLRGWGGDQPQHFGDGTRLSIL.

The J gene is TRBJ1-5, the V gene TRBV7-8, with D perhaps matching TRBD1 (5 bases). The length of the CDR3 is 15 residues. V shed 3 bases and J shed 7 bases, with 16 bases lying between them. Germline CDR1 is SGHVS and CDR2 is FQNEAQ. CDR3 coding DNA: TGTGCCAGCAGCTTGGGGACGGCCACTTTACAGCCCCAGCATTTT. Amino acids: CASSLGTATLQPQHF.

The CDR3 DNA reads as TGCAGTGCTAGAGACGACAACCAAGAGACCCAGTACTTC. It is translated as CSARDDNQETQYF. The chain joins TRBV20-1 to TRBJ2-5; D not certain. The CDR3 runs to 13 residues. Trimming left V 0 bases short and J 0 bases short, with 5 bases between. CDR1 is DFQATT, CDR2 SNEGSKA, per germline (reference sequence).

This clonotype was counted once. The chain combines TRBV6-2 or TRBV6-3 with TRBJ2-5; TRBD2 agrees at 7 bases. The CDR3 covers 14 residues. V lost 10 bases and J lost 5; bases outside the gene matches: 13. Looked up from germline, CDR1 is MNHEY and CDR2 is SVGEGT. The CDR3 DNA follows: TGTGCCACCAGCCCACGGGAGGCCCAGGAGACCCAGTACTTC. Protein sequence: CATSPREAQETQYF.

In this sample, this clonotype turned up a few times. The gene calls are TRBV2 and TRBJ1-5; no reliable D call. This CDR3 comprises 13 residues. Germline-derived CDR1 and CDR2 are SNHLY and FYNNEI. V shed 7 bases and J shed 4 bases, with 11 bases lying between them. DNA for the CDR3: TGTGCCAGCATTCGGGAGATAAATCAGCCCCAGCATTTT. This gives the protein CASIREINQPQHF.

This clonotype was counted between two and nine times. The CDR3 loop reads CASSRTGRRPEAFF. CDR3 nucleotide sequence: TGTGCCAGCAGCCGGACAGGGAGGAGGCCTGAAGCTTTCTTT. V usage is TRBV7-8 and J usage is TRBJ1-1, with TRBD1 identical over 8 bases. The CDR3 covers 14 residues. Losses at the gene ends were 5 bases for V and 6 bases for J; bases not matched to a gene: 8. Germline loops: CDR1 SGHVS, CDR2 FQNEAQ.

The DNA of the CDR3 is TGTGCCAGCAGCCCACCGGGGCGGTTCAATGAGCAGTTCTTC. This codes for CASSPPGRFNEQFF. V usage is TRBV6-1 and J usage is TRBJ2-1; the D call may be TRBD1 or TRBD2 (5 bases each). Germline V gene data show CDR1 as MNHNS and CDR2 as SASEGT. Deletions cut 6 bases from V and 6 bases from J, with 15 bases between. The CDR3 contains 14 residues.

The V and J genes are TRBV7-3 and TRBJ2-3; 11 bases align to TRBD2. CDR1 and CDR2 (germline): SGHTA, FQGTGA. There are 17 residues in the CDR3. The junction had 8 bases not matched to a gene; V was cut back by 5 bases and J by 1 base. CDR3 DNA: TGTGCCAGCAGCAATCCTCCGACTAGCGGGGGCACAGATACGCAGTATTTT. As protein: CASSNPPTSGGTDTQYF.

The rearrangement joins TRBV6-2 or TRBV6-3 to TRBJ2-1; a possible D gene is TRBD2 (5 bases). Germline loops: CDR1 MNHEY, CDR2 SVGEGT. This CDR3 region has 15 residues. V lost 6 bases to trimming and J lost 10 bases, with 22 bases between them. CDR3 sequence (DNA): TGTGCCAGCAGCCCCTCCTACCTTAGCGCTCGGGAGCAGTTCTTC. Protein product: CASSPSYLSAREQFF.

The J gene is TRBJ2-2, the V gene TRBV6-4, with TRBD1 identical over 7 bases. Germline V CDR1 and CDR2: MRHNA, SNTAGT. The junction had 6 bases not matched to a gene; V was cut back by 3 bases and J by 5 bases. This CDR3 has 15 residues. The DNA of the CDR3 is TGTGCCAGCAGTGAAGGCGACAGGGAGACCGGGGAGCTGTTTTTT. Its protein is CASSEGDRETGELFF.

A few counts support this clonotype. The rearrangement links TRBV12-3 or TRBV12-4 to TRBJ1-2, with D possibly matching TRBD1 (6 bases). The CDR3 runs 14 residues. V was cut by 7 bases and J by 8 bases, with 20 bases left in between. The CDR3 spells CASTLGQGSAGYTF. The CDR3 DNA is TGTGCCAGCACCTTGGGGCAGGGGAGCGCGGGCTACACCTTC.

This clonotype was observed a few times. V and J are TRBV7-6 and TRBJ2-5; D possibly corresponds to TRBD2 (6 bases). Germline CDR1 reads SGHVS; CDR2 reads FNYEAQ. V lost 1 base, J lost 10 bases, and 7 bases lay in between. The CDR3 length is 11 residues. CDR3 in DNA: TGTGCCAGCAGCTTAGGGGGGGACCAGTACTTC. It yields the protein CASSLGGDQYF.

This rearrangement joins TRBV6-1 to TRBJ2-2; D unclear. This CDR3 contains 13 residues. CDR1 is MNHNS and CDR2 is SASEGT in the germline V gene. Trimming pared 6 bases from V and 3 bases from J, leaving 8 bases between. CDR3 protein: CASRVEHTGELFF. The CDR3 nucleotides read TGTGCCAGCAGGGTTGAGCACACCGGGGAGCTGTTTTTT.

The table lists this clonotype with a count of one. The chain joins TRBV20-1 to TRBJ2-3; a weak D match, TRBD2 (6 bases). Trimming removed 0 bases from V and 4 bases from J, with 14 bases in between. CDR3 size: 15 residues. The germline gives CDR1 DFQATT, CDR2 SNEGSKA (reference sequence). CDR3 sequence: CSARDLGRGADTQYF. The CDR3 nucleotides read TGCAGTGCTAGAGATCTCGGGAGAGGGGCAGATACGCAGTATTTT.

This chain connects TRBV20-1 to TRBJ2-7, with D unresolved. The CDR3 is 12 residues long. V lost 4 bases and J lost 0, with 7 bases in between. Germline lookup yields CDR1 DFQATT and CDR2 SNEGSKA (reference sequence). CDR3 DNA sequence: TGCAGTGCTAACACAGCCTCCTACGAGCAGTACTTC. This codes for CSANTASYEQYF.

The count of this clonotype is one. The DNA of the CDR3 is TGTGCCAGCTCACCGCAGCTAAGCCAAGAGACCCAGTACTTC. As protein: CASSPQLSQETQYF. V is TRBV18 and J is TRBJ2-5, with D hard to call. The CDR3 contains 14 residues. Germline CDR1 reads KGHSH; CDR2 reads LQKENI. Trimming cost V 3 bases and J 1 base, with 9 bases left between them.